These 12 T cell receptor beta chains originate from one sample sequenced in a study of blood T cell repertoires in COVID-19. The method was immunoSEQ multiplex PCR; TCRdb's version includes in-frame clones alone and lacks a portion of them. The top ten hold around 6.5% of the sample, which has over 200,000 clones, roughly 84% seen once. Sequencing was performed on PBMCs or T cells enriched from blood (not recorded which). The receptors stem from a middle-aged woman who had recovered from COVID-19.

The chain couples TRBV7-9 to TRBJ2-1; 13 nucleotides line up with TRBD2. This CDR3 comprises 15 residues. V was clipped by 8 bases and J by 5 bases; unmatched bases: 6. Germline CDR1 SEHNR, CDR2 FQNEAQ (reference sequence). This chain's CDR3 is CASGLAGEVDNEQFF. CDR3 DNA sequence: TGTGCCAGCGGACTAGCGGGAGAGGTGGACAATGAGCAGTTCTTC. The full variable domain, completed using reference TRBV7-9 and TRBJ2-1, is DTGVSQNPRHKITKRGQNVTFRCDPISEHNRLYWYRQTLGQGPEFLTYFQNEAQLEKSRLLSDRFSAERPKGSFSTLEIQRTEQGDSAMYLCASGLAGEVDNEQFFGPGTRLTVL.

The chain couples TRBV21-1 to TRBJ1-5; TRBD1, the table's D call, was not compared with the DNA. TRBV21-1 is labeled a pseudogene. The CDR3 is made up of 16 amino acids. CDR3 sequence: CASSKDHSYSNQPQHF. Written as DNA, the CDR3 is TGTGCCAGCAGCAAAGATCACAGTTATAGCAATCAGCCCCAGCATTTT.

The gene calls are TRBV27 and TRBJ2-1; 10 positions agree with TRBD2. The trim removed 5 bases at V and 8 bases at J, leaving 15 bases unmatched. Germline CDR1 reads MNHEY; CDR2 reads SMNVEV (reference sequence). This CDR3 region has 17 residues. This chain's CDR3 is CASSPPPRAGGGHEQFF. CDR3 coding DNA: TGTGCCAGCAGTCCCCCCCCGAGAGCGGGAGGGGGCCATGAGCAGTTCTTC.

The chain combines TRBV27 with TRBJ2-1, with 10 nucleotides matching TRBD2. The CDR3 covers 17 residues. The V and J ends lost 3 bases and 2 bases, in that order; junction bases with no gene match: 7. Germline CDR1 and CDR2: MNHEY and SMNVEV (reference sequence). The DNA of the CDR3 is TGTGCCAGCAGTTTGCTAGCGGGAGTACAGGCCTACAATGAGCAGTTCTTC. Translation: CASSLLAGVQAYNEQFF.

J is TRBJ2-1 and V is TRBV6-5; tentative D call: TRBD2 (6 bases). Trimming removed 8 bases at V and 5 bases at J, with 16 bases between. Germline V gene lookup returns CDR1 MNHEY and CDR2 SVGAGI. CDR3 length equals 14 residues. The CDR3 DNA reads TGTGCCAGCGGCACTAGCACTGAAAACAATGAGCAGTTCTTC. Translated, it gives CASGTSTENNEQFF.

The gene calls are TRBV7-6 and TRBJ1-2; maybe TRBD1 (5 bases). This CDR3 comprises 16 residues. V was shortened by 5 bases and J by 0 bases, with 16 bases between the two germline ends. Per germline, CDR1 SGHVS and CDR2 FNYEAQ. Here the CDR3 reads CASSPSGGGANYGYTF. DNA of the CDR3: TGTGCCAGCAGCCCCTCCGGGGGGGGAGCTAACTATGGCTACACCTTC.

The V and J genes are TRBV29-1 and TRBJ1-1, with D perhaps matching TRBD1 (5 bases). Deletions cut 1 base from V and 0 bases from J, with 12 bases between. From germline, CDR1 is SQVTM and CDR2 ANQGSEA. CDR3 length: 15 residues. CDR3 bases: TGCAGCGTTGAAGGGGGCGAGGACATGAACACTGAAGCTTTCTTT. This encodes CSVEGGEDMNTEAFF.

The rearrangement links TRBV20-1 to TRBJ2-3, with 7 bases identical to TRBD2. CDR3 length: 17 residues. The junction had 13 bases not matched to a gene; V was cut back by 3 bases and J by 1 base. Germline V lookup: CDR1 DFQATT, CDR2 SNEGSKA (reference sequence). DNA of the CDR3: TGCAGTGCTAGTGAACTTGGGCGGGAGAGGGGCACAGATACGCAGTATTTT. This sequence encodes CSASELGRERGTDTQYF.

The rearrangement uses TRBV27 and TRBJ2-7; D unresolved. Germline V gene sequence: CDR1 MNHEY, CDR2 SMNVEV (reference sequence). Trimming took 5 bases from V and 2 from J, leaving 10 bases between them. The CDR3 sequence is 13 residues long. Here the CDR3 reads CASSPDWPYEQYF. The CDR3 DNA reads TGTGCCAGCAGTCCCGATTGGCCCTACGAGCAGTACTTC.

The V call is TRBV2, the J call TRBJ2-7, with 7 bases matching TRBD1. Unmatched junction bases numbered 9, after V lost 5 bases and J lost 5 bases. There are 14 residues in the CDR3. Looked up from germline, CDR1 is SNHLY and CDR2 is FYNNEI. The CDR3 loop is CASSIRGSVDEQYV. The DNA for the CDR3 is TGTGCCAGCAGTATCAGGGGGTCGGTGGACGAGCAGTACGTC.

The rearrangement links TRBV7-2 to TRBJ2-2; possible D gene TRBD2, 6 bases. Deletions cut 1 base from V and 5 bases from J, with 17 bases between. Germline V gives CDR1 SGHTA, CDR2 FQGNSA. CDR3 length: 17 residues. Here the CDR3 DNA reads TGTGCCAGCAGCTTAGACGGGGAGCGGGCCCTTACCGGGGAGCTGTTTTTT. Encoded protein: CASSLDGERALTGELFF.

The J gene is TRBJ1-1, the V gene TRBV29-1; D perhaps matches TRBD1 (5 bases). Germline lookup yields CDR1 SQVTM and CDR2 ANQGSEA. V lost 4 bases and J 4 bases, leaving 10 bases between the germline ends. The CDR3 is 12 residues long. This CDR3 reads CSVVRGSTEAFF. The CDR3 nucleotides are TGCAGCGTTGTTCGGGGGAGCACTGAAGCTTTCTTT.